This T cell receptor (beta chain) originates from a study of T cells after yellow fever vaccination. The wider study: With SMART-Seq v4 Ultra Low Input, the fractions containing low cell numbers were prepared. Regarding the study as a whole: Post-booster repertoires contained most primary-vaccination clones again (around 96% CD4, around 89% CD8). The study found a weaker secondary response that peaked faster, day 5 versus 15.

Losses at the gene ends were 3 bases for V and 6 bases for J; bases not matched to a gene: 11. From germline, CDR1 is SGHRS and CDR2 YFSETQ. This CDR3 region has 15 residues. A remark on this clonotype: The antigen is undetermined.

The authors made TCR cDNA by 5'RACE template switching, adding a universal primer site and UMIs. Each CDR3 protein is one row after TCRdb ran MiXCR on the 5' RACE reads. This table holds some 350,000 distinct CDR3 sequences, 3% to 4.5% found once. This TCR came from a man between 18 and 35 years old who received the YFV17D yellow fever vaccine. This specimen consisted of PBMCs, obtained 5 days after the yellow fever booster vaccination. This chain uses TRBV5-1 with TRBJ1-1, with TRBD1 matching 7 bases. CDR3 residues: CASSSRQGRSAEAFF. The CDR3 bases are TGCGCCAGCAGCTCTAGACAGGGAAGGTCTGCTGAAGCTTTCTTT.